This T cell receptor beta chain was profiled in a study of cytomegalovirus exposure and HLA in healthy donors. Notes on the study in general: It was only CMV serostatus that was available as immune exposure information.

The CDR3 runs 15 residues. Trimming cost V 5 bases and J 1 base, with 16 bases left between them. Germline V gives CDR1 SQVTM, CDR2 ANQGSEA. Turning to this clone: The antigen is unknown.

60 Vbeta and 13 Jbeta primers were used in PCR. Profiled with immunoSEQ multiplex PCR; TCRdb holds only in-frame clones, not every one. The sample holds fewer than 200,000 clones, over 70% seen once. The specimen sequenced was PBMCs. The origin of this receptor is a man aged 35 to 55 in good health and CMV-seronegative. The chain has TRBV29-1 and TRBJ2-3; D remains ambiguous. CDR3 sequence reads: CSVSAGLSGTDTQYF. In nucleotides, the CDR3 is TGCAGCGTTTCAGCCGGGTTATCCGGCACAGATACGCAGTATTTT.